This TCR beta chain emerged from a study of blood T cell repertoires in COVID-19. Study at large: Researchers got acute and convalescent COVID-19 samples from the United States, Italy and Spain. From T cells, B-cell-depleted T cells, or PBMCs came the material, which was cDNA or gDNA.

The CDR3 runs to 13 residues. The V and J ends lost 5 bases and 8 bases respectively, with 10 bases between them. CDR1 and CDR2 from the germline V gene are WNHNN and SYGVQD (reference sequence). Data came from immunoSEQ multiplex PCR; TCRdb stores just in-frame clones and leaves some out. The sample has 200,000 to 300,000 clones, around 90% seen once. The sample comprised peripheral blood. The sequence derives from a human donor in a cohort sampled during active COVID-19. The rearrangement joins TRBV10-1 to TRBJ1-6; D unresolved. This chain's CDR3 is CASSTNSYSPLHF. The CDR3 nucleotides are TGCGCCAGCAGTACGAACAGCTATTCACCCCTCCACTTT.